The 14 T cell receptor beta chains in this list originate from one sample, sequenced in a study of cytomegalovirus exposure and HLA in healthy donors. With 60 Vbeta and 13 Jbeta primers, the PCR was carried out. Assay: immunoSEQ multiplex PCR; the TCRdb copy retains only in-frame clones and omits some. Found here are more than 100,000 clones, over 65% of them singletons; the top ten hold about 8.3%. Sequenced material: PBMCs. The origin of the receptors is a woman aged 40 to 55 in good health and CMV-seropositive.

This chain joins TRBV28 and TRBJ1-3; the D gene is possibly TRBD1 (6 bases). CDR1 is MDHEN and CDR2 is SYDVKM in the germline V gene. Trimming took off 6 bases at V and 7 bases at J, with 19 bases between the two ends. CDR3 length: 15 residues. The chain's CDR3 is CASSTLTGMWNTIYF. In DNA form, the CDR3 reads TGTGCCAGCAGCACCCTGACAGGAATGTGGAACACCATATATTTT.

The chain has TRBV18 and TRBJ2-3; 14 bases align to TRBD2. Germline V gene data show CDR1 as KGHSH and CDR2 as LQKENI. V gave up 3 bases and J gave up 8 bases; unmatched junction bases: 1. The CDR3 covers 14 residues. Here the CDR3 reads CASSPGTSGSTQYF. The CDR3 bases are TGTGCCAGCTCACCTGGGACTAGCGGGAGTACGCAGTATTTT.

The chain joins TRBV28 to TRBJ2-7, with 15 bases that match TRBD2. Germline CDR1 MDHEN, CDR2 SYDVKM. This CDR3 contains 16 residues. V trimming: 6 bases; J trimming: 0 bases; junction bases outside the gene matches: 3. The CDR3 loop reads CASRGTSGGSSYEQYF. DNA for the CDR3: TGTGCCAGCAGGGGGACTAGCGGGGGGAGCTCCTACGAGCAGTACTTC.

The gene calls are TRBV6-1 and TRBJ1-5; D is unclear. CDR1 MNHNS and CDR2 SASEGT come from the germline V gene. V dropped 3 bases and J dropped 2 bases, with 8 bases sitting between them. The CDR3 totals 14 residues. As DNA, the CDR3 is TGTGCCAGCAGTGATAGAGGCGGCAATCAGCCCCAGCATTTT. It specifies CASSDRGGNQPQHF.

The CDR3 DNA reads as TGTGCCAGCAGCTTATCCCGGACTAGCGGGTACAATGAGCAGTTCTTC. Residues: CASSLSRTSGYNEQFF. V and J are TRBV7-8 and TRBJ2-1, with 11 bases lining up with TRBD2. With 2 bases clipped from V and 4 bases from J, the junction kept 4 bases outside the gene matches. Per germline, CDR1 SGHVS and CDR2 FQNEAQ. This CDR3 contains 16 residues.

This sequence joins TRBV6-5 and TRBJ1-3; a weak D match, TRBD1 (5 bases). Germline loops: CDR1 MNHEY, CDR2 SVGAGI. This CDR3 comprises 15 residues. The V end was cut by 7 bases, the J end by 4 bases, with 17 bases between. The CDR3 sequence: CASKAGTAGGNTIYF. DNA for the CDR3: TGTGCCAGCAAGGCCGGGACGGCGGGGGGAAACACCATATATTTT.

The rearrangement joins TRBV27 to TRBJ1-1, with unresolved D. This CDR3 is 13 amino acids long. CDR1 is MNHEY and CDR2 is SMNVEV in the germline V gene (reference sequence). The V and J ends lost 7 bases and 1 base respectively, with 10 bases between them. The CDR3 bases are TGTGCCAGCATTAAACAGCCGAACACTGAAGCTTTCTTT. Protein sequence: CASIKQPNTEAFF.

The CDR3 reads CASSLVGTGANYGYTF. CDR3 sequence (DNA): TGTGCCAGCAGCTTGGTTGGGACAGGGGCTAACTATGGCTACACCTTC. This chain joins TRBV5-6 and TRBJ1-2; the match to TRBD1 covers 10 bases. This CDR3 has 16 residues. Per germline, CDR1 SGHDT and CDR2 YYEEEE. V lost 0 bases and J lost 0; bases outside the gene matches: 2. Combining the CDR3 with reference TRBV5-6 and TRBJ1-2 gives the whole variable domain DAGVTQSPTHLIKTRGQQVTLRCSPKSGHDTVSWYQQALGQGPQFIFQYYEEEERQRGNFPDRFSGHQFPNYSSELNVNALLLGDSALYLCASSLVGTGANYGYTFGSGTRLTVV.

Turning to this clone: Distinct nucleotide sequences in the sample also encode this CDR3. V and J are TRBV9 and TRBJ2-5, with 7 nucleotides matching TRBD2. The germline gives CDR1 SGDLS, CDR2 YYNGEE. The CDR3 contains 15 residues. V shed 0 bases and J 1 base; nucleotides not matched to a gene: 3. The CDR3 spells CASSVGASGQETQYF. In DNA, the CDR3 is TGTGCCAGCAGCGTAGGAGCTAGCGGCCAAGAGACCCAGTACTTC.

This clone was seen more than once but under ten times. CDR3 bases: TGTGCCAGCAGGGGGGCGGGAGGTGGGGGGGAAAAACTGTTTTTT. It codes for CASRGAGGGGEKLFF. This chain connects TRBV11-2 to TRBJ1-4; tentative D call: TRBD1 (6 bases). The CDR3 spans 15 residues. V was pared by 6 bases and J by 8 bases, with 19 bases between. Germline V gene sequence: CDR1 SGHAT, CDR2 FQNNGV.

To note about this clone: The junction and the germline gene differ at one end; a read error may be behind it. This chain uses TRBV5-4 with TRBJ1-2, with 7 positions matching TRBD1. There are 14 residues in the CDR3. The V gene's germline CDR1 is SGHNT and CDR2 YYREEE (reference sequence). CDR3 loop: CASRTGTDNYGYAF. As DNA, the CDR3 is TGTGCCAGCAGGACAGGGACTGATAACTATGGCTACGCCTTC.

A few counts support this clone. J is TRBJ2-3 and V is TRBV27; TRBD1 might be the D (6 bases). The CDR3 is 13 residues long. Germline values: CDR1 MNHEY, CDR2 SMNVEV (reference sequence). Trimming took off 5 bases at V and 4 bases at J, with 10 bases between the two ends. The CDR3: CASSQQGSDTQYF. CDR3 sequence (DNA): TGTGCCAGCAGTCAACAGGGATCAGATACGCAGTATTTT.

CDR3 nucleotides: TGCGCCAGCAGCTTGGACCCAGTGCGCAGCGCGAACACCGGGGAGCTGTTTTTT. This sequence encodes CASSLDPVRSANTGELFF. The chain joins TRBV5-1 to TRBJ2-2; D is undetermined. CDR1 is SGHRS, CDR2 YFSETQ, per germline. CDR3 length equals 18 residues. The ends were cut back, 0 bases at V and 0 bases at J, with 15 bases in the middle.

The chain recombines TRBV30 with TRBJ1-2, with D perhaps matching TRBD1 (5 bases). The CDR3 covers 14 residues. Deletions cut 1 base from V and 0 bases from J, with 9 bases between. Germline V lookup: CDR1 GTSNPN, CDR2 SVGIG (reference sequence). The CDR3 loop reads CAWSGTNTNYGYTF. The CDR3 DNA follows: TGTGCCTGGAGTGGGACAAATACTAACTATGGCTACACCTTC.